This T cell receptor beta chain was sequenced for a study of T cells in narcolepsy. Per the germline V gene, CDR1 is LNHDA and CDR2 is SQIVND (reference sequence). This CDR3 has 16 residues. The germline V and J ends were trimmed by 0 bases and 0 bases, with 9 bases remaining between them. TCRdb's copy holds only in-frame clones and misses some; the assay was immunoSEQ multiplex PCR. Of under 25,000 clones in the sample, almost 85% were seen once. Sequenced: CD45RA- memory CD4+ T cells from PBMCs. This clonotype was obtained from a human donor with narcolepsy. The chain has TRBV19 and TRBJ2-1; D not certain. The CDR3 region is CASSIERSSSYNEQFF. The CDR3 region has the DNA TGTGCCAGTAGTATAGAACGGAGTAGCTCCTACAATGAGCAGTTCTTC. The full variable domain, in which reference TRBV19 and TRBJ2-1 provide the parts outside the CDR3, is DGGITQSPKYLFRKEGQNVTLSCEQNLNHDAMYWYRQDPGQGLRLIYYSQIVNDFQKGDIAEGYSVSREKKESFPLTVTSAQKNPTAFYLCASSIERSSSYNEQFFGPGTRLTVL.